This TCR beta chain was observed in a study of spatial heterogeneity in lung cancer. Broader study findings: Whereas they appeared in blood less at follow-up, ubiquitous expanded tumor TCRs appeared there more at resection.

By sample fraction, this clonotype is medium-sized (0.01 to 0.1%). The antigen is not known. Per the germline V gene, CDR1 is MGHDK and CDR2 is SYGVNS. The germline V and J ends were trimmed by 1 base and 3 bases, with 9 bases remaining between them. This CDR3 has 14 residues. Noted time point: blood at routine non-recurrence follow-up after resection. Each CDR3 protein gets one entry after TCRdb re-called the 5' RACE reads with MiXCR. The sample has 20,000 or so distinct CDR3 sequences; 10% are singletons. The input for sequencing was PBMCs, taken at follow-up. The chain couples TRBV25-1 to TRBJ2-5; no reliable D call. This clonotype was sampled from a female donor with early-stage non-small cell lung cancer. As DNA, the CDR3 is TGTGCCAGCAGTGAATTAACTTTCGAAGAGACCCAGTACTTC. The encoded protein is CASSELTFEETQYF.